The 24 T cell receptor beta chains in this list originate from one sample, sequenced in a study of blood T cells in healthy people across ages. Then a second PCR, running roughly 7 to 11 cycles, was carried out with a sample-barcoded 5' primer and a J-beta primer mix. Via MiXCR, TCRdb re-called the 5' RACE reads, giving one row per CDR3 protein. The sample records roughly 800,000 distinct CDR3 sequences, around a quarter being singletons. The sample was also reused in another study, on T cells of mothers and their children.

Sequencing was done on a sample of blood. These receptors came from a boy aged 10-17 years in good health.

CDR3 nucleotides: TGTGCCAGCAGCTTTGGGTACCAAAGCACAGATACGCAGTATTTT. Translation: CASSFGYQSTDTQYF. The chain couples TRBV7-2 to TRBJ2-3; D ambiguous. The CDR3 is made up of 15 amino acids. V was cut by 3 bases and J by 0 bases, with 10 bases left in between. Germline V gene sequence: CDR1 SGHTA, CDR2 FQGNSA.

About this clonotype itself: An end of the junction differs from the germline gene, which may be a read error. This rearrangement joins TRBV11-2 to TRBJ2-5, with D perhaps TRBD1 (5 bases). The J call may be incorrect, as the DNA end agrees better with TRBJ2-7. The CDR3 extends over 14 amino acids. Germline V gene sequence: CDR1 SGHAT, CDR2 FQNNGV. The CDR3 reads CASSLYRSSCEQYF. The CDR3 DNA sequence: TGTGCCAGCAGCTTGTACAGGTCATCCTGCGAGCAGTACTTC.

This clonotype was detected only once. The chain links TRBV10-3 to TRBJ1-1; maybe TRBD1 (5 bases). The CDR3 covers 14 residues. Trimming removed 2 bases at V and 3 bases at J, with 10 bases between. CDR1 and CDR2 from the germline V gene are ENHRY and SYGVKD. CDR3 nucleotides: TGTGCCATCAGTGAGGGGGGTTGGGACACTGAAGCTTTCTTT. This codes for CAISEGGWDTEAFF.

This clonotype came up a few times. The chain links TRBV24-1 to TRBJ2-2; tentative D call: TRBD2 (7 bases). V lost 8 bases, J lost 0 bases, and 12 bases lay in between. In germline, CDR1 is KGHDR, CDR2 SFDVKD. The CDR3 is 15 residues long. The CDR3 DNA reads TGTGCCACCAACAAGGGGGGGTCGAACACCGGGGAGCTGTTTTTT. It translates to CATNKGGSNTGELFF.

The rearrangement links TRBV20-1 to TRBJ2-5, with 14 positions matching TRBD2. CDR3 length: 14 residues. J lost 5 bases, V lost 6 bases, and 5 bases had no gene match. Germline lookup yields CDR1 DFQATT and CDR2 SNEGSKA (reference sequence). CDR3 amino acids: CSAKTSGGAETQYF. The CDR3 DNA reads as TGCAGTGCAAAGACTAGCGGGGGGGCGGAGACCCAGTACTTC.

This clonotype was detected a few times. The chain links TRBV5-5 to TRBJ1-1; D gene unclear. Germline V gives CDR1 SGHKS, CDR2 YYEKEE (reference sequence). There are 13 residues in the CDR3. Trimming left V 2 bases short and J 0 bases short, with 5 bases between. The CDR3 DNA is TGTGCCAGCAGCTTCCAGCTGAACACTGAAGCTTTCTTT. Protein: CASSFQLNTEAFF. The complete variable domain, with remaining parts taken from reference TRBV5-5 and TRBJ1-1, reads DAGVTQSPTHLIKTRGQQVTLRCSPISGHKSVSWYQQVLGQGPQFIFQYYEKEERGRGNFPDRFSARQFPNYSSELNVNALLLGDSALYLCASSFQLNTEAFFGQGTRLTVV.

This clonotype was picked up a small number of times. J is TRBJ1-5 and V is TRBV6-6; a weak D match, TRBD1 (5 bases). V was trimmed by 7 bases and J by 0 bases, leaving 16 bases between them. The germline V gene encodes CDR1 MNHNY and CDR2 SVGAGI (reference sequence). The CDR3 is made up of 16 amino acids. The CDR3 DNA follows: TGTGCCAGCACTCCCAGGGATCCGCATAGCAATCAGCCCCAGCATTTT. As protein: CASTPRDPHSNQPQHF.

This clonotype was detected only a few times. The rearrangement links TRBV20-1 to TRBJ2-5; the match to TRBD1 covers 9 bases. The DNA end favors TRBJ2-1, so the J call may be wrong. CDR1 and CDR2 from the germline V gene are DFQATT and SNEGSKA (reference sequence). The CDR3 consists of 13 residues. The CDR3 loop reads CSAPGTGRNEQFF. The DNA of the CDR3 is TGCAGTGCTCCGGGGACAGGGAGGAATGAGCAGTTCTTC.

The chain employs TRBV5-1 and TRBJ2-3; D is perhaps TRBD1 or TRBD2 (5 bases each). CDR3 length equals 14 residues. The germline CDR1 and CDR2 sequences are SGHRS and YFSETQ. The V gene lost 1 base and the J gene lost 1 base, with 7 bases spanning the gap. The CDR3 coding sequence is TGCGCCAGCAGCTTGTTGGGACGCACAGATACGCAGTATTTT. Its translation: CASSLLGRTDTQYF. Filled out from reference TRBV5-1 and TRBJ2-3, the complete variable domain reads KAGVTQTPRYLIKTRGQQVTLSCSPISGHRSVSWYQQTPGQGLQFLFEYFSETQRNKGNFPGRFSGRQFSNSRSEMNVSTLELGDSALYLCASSLLGRTDTQYFGPGTRLTVL.

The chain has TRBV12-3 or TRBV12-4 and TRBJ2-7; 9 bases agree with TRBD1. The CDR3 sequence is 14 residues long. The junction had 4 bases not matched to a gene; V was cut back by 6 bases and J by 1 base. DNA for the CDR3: TGTGCCAGCAGCCGACAGGGGGTTTCCTACGAGCAGTACTTC. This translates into CASSRQGVSYEQYF.

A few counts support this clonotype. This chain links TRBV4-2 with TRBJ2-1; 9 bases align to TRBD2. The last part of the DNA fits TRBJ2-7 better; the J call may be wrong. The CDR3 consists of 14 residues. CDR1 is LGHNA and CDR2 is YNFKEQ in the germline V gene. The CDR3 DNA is TGTGCCAGCAGCCTCTGGGGGACTAGCATCGAGCAGTACTTC. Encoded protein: CASSLWGTSIEQYF.

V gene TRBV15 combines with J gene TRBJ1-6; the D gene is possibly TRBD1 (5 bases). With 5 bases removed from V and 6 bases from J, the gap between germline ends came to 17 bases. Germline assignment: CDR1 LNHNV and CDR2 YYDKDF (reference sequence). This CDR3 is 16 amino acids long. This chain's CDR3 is CATSVSTVLRNSPLHF. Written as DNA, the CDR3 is TGTGCCACCAGCGTTTCGACAGTACTCCGTAATTCACCCCTCCACTTT.

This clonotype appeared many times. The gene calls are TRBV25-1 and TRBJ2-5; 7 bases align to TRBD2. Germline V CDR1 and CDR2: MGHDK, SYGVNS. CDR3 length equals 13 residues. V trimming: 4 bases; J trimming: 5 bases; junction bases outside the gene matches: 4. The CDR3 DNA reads TGTGCCAGCAGTGGGCTAGCGGCGGAGACCCAGTACTTC. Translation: CASSGLAAETQYF. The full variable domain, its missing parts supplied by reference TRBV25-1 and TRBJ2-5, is EADIYQTPRYLVIGTGKKITLECSQTMGHDKMYWYQQDPGMELHLIHYSYGVNSTEKGDLSSESTVSRIRTEHFPLTLESARPSHTSQYLCASSGLAAETQYFGPGTRLLVL.

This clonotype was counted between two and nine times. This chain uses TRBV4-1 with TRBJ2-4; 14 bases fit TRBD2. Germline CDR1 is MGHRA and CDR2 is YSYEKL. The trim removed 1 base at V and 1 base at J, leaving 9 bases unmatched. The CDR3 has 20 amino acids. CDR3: CASSQAGLAGGRGAKNIQYF. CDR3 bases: TGCGCCAGCAGCCAAGCAGGACTAGCGGGGGGTCGGGGGGCCAAAAACATTCAGTACTTC.

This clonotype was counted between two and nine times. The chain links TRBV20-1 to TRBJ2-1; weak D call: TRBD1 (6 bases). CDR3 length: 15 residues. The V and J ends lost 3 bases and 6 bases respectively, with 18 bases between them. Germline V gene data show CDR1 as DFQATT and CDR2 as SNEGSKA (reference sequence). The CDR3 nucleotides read TGCAGTGCTAGGCTGAGGAACAGGGCGGTCAATGAGCAGTTCTTC. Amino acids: CSARLRNRAVNEQFF.

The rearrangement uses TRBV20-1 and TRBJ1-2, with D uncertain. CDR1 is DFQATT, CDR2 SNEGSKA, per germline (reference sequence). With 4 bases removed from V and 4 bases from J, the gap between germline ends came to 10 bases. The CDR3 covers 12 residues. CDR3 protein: CSAKITGYGYTF. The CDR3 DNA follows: TGCAGTGCTAAGATTACGGGCTATGGCTACACCTTC.

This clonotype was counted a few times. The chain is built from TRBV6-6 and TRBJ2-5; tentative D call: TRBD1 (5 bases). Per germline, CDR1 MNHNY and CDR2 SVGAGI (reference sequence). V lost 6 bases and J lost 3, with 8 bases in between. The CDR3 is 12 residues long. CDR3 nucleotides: TGTGCCAGCAGCGCCAGGGAAGAGACCCAGTACTTC. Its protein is CASSAREETQYF.

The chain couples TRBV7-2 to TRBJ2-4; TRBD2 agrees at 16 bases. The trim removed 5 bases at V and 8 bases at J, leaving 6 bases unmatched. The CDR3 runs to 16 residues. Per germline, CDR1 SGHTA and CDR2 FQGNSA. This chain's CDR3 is CASSVGLAGGQDIQYF. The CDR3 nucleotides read TGTGCCAGCAGCGTGGGACTAGCGGGGGGGCAGGACATTCAGTACTTC.

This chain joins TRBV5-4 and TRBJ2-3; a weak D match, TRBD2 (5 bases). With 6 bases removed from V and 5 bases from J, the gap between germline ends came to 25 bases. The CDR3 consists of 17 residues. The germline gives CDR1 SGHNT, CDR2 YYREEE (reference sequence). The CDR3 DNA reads TGTGCCAGCAACCATGGCGGGTCGTTCGGTACGGGAGATACGCAGTATTTT. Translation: CASNHGGSFGTGDTQYF.

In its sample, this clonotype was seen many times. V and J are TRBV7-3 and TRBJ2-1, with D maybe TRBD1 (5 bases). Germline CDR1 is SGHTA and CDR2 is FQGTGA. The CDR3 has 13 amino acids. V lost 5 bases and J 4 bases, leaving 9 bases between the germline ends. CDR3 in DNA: TGTGCCAGCAGCCCAACAGGATACAATGAGCAGTTCTTC. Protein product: CASSPTGYNEQFF.

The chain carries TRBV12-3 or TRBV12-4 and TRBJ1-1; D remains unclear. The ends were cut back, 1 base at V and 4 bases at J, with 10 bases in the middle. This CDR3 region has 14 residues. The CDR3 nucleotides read TGTGCCAGCAGTTTAGGTTTCCGGGGCACTGAAGCTTTCTTT. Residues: CASSLGFRGTEAFF.

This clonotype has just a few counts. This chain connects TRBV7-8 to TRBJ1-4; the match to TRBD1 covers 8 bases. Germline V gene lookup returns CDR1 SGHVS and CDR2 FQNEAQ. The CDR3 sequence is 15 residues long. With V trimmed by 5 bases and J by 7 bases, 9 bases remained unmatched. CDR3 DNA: TGTGCCAGCAGCGTCTACAGGGGGTCGATTGAAAAACTGTTTTTT. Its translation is CASSVYRGSIEKLFF.

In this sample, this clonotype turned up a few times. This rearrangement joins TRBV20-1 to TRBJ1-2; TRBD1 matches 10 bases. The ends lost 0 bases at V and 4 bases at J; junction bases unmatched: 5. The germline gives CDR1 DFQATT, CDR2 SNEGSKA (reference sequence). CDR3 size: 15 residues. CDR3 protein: CSARDGQGVVYGYTF. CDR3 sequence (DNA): TGCAGTGCTAGAGACGGACAGGGGGTCGTCTATGGCTACACCTTC.

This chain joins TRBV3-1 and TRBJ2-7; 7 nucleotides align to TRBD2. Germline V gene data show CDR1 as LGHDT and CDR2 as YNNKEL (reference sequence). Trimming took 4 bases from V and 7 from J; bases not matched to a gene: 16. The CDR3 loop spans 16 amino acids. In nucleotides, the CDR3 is TGTGCCAGCAGCCTGTCCGCCGGGACCCGCGGGGGAGAGCAGTACTTC. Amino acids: CASSLSAGTRGGEQYF.